This T cell receptor beta chain was recorded in a study of blood T cell repertoires in COVID-19. The wider study: Italy, Spain and the United States were the sources of the convalescent and acute COVID-19 samples. The analysed material was cDNA or gDNA that came from T cells, B-cell-depleted T cells, or PBMCs.

CDR1 is SGHTA and CDR2 is FQGNSA in the germline V gene. The CDR3 covers 17 residues. V dropped 2 bases and J dropped 1 base, with 16 bases sitting between them. This clone has just one count. Original processing methods: Amplification of reference gene primers was used by the study to estimate nucleated cell counts. Sequencing was performed with immunoSEQ multiplex PCR; in TCRdb, only in-frame clones are kept and a portion is missing. V, J and clone size are those of that table, while D and trimming were read from the DNA. The table has 310,000 or so clones, approximately 82% seen once. The receptor was derived from a woman between 45 and 65 years old with acute or convalescent COVID-19. V gene TRBV7-2 combines with J gene TRBJ2-3, with D perhaps matching TRBD2 (6 bases). Sequenced input: peripheral blood. The CDR3 region has the DNA TGTGCCAGCAGCTTAAAAACGGGGGAGGTTGGCACAGATACGCAGTATTTT. This translates into CASSLKTGEVGTDTQYF.